Reported below is one T cell receptor beta chain. Using immunoSEQ multiplex PCR, the repertoire was profiled, and TCRdb retains in-frame clones only, with some absent. The sample yields under 150,000 clones, 75% to 90% seen once. Trimming removed 0 bases from V and 8 bases from J; junction bases left unmatched: 0. CDR3 length: 14 amino acids. Germline CDR1 is MRHNA and CDR2 is SNTAGT. This entry belongs to a study of identifying expanded T cells in peripheral blood. The clonotype originates from a person between 18 and 75 years old in good health. The sequencing sample was made of blood. The genes are TRBV6-4 and TRBJ2-3; 12 positions match TRBD2. CDR3 sequence: CASSDSTSGSTQYF. The DNA of the CDR3 is TGTGCCAGCAGTGACTCGACTAGCGGGAGTACGCAGTATTTT.